The entry that follows covers one TCR beta chain sequence. Its target is unknown. This entry comes from a study of cytotoxic CD8 clonotypes in ibrutinib-treated CLL. Turning to the study itself: Results showed some 25 partial and 2 complete responses; following median about 62 months, 14 remained remitted, about twelve advanced. It was after a median 12 months of treatment, range 6 to 36, that response samples were taken.

With 5 bases clipped from V and 4 bases from J, the junction kept 10 bases outside the gene matches. Germline V gene data show CDR1 as SGHAT and CDR2 as FQNNGV. The CDR3 has 15 amino acids. This table comes from immunoSEQ multiplex PCR, and its TCRdb copy is limited to in-frame clones, with some not included. The repertoire holds 250,000 to 350,000 clones, with more than 70% as singletons. Study-wide findings and caveats: Once treatment began, public clonotypes, which were uncommon, contracted or stayed stable.

This clonotype originated in a human donor with chronic lymphocytic leukemia. V is TRBV11-2 and J is TRBJ1-2; 7 bases map to TRBD1. The source was PBMCs, collected at disease progression, from a patient treated with ibrutinib. The CDR3 DNA reads TGTGCCAGCAGCCCGAGGACAGGAGCACTCTATGGCTACACCTTC. Protein: CASSPRTGALYGYTF.